Each of the 6 T cell receptor beta chains below was sequenced from the same sample in a study of T cell repertoires in cytomegalovirus infection. TCRdb ran MiXCR on the reads and lists one entry per CDR3 protein. The sample lists about 770,000 distinct CDR3 sequences; 25% to 30% were seen once. These TCRs are of unknown antigen specificity. The material sequenced was cultured CD8+ T cells from PBMCs, taken from culture after CMV antigen stimulation. The receptors were sampled from a human donor in good health (CMV status not recorded). Some clones in this sample may be carry-over from other donors' samples.

The chain uses TRBV12-3 or TRBV12-4 and TRBJ2-3; D possibly corresponds to TRBD2 (5 bases). V was clipped by 4 bases and J by 6 bases, with 11 bases between them. The CDR3 loop spans 13 amino acids. CDR3 DNA: TGTGCCAGCAGTTCTGGAGGTATCGATACGCAGTATTTT. It specifies CASSSGGIDTQYF.

A few counts support this clonotype. The chain links TRBV27 to TRBJ1-1; 7 bases are shared with TRBD1. The CDR3 contains 15 residues. The ends lost 5 bases at V and 3 bases at J; junction bases unmatched: 9. Germline CDR1 and CDR2: MNHEY and SMNVEV (reference sequence). CDR3 protein: CASSQRGRWDTEAFF. CDR3 in DNA: TGTGCCAGCAGTCAGAGGGGGCGTTGGGACACTGAAGCTTTCTTT.

The rearrangement links TRBV7-9 to TRBJ1-2; D is uncertain. Germline V lookup: CDR1 SEHNR, CDR2 FQNEAQ (reference sequence). Trimming pared 5 bases from V and 4 bases from J, leaving 17 bases between. CDR3 length equals 15 residues. This chain's CDR3 is CASSPSMGIGYGYTF. The CDR3 coding sequence is TGTGCCAGCAGCCCTAGCATGGGGATAGGCTATGGCTACACCTTC.

The J gene is TRBJ1-1, the V gene TRBV19, with 7 bases fitting TRBD1. The CDR3 sequence is 16 residues long. Per the germline V gene, CDR1 is LNHDA and CDR2 is SQIVND (reference sequence). Unmatched junction bases numbered 12, after V lost 8 bases and J lost 0 bases. The CDR3 DNA is TGTGCCAGTCGCGACAGGGAGGTCTTCATGAACACTGAAGCTTTCTTT. Its protein product is CASRDREVFMNTEAFF.

This clonotype was counted a few times. The chain has TRBV19 and TRBJ2-7, with 7 bases aligning to TRBD2. Germline trimming cut 5 bases from V and 1 base from J; bases unmatched to any gene: 5. The CDR3 sequence is 14 residues long. Germline CDR1 and CDR2: LNHDA and SQIVND (reference sequence). The CDR3 DNA is TGTGCCAGTAGTGGGGGGGTAGGTTCCTACGAGCAGTACTTC. Translated: CASSGGVGSYEQYF. Together with reference TRBV19 and TRBJ2-7, the CDR3 gives the full variable domain: DGGITQSPKYLFRKEGQNVTLSCEQNLNHDAMYWYRQDPGQGLRLIYYSQIVNDFQKGDIAEGYSVSREKKESFPLTVTSAQKNPTAFYLCASSGGVGSYEQYFGPGTRLTVT.

In this sample, this clonotype turned up many times. The CDR3 region is CASSLLAGGMETQYF. As DNA, the CDR3 is TGTGCCAGCAGCTTATTAGCGGGGGGGATGGAGACCCAGTACTTC. The chain employs TRBV7-2 and TRBJ2-5; TRBD2 aligns across 11 bases. CDR1 SGHTA and CDR2 FQGNSA come from the germline V gene. Losses at the gene ends were 2 bases for V and 5 bases for J; bases not matched to a gene: 4. This CDR3 is 15 amino acids long.